One and the same sample provided the 11 T cell receptor beta chains below, sequenced in a study of technical replicates of blood from several donors. Assay used: immunoSEQ multiplex PCR; TCRdb lists only in-frame clones, some missing. The table records about 73,000 clones, more than 85% of them present only once. The source material was PBMCs. The receptor set was obtained from a human donor in good health. Some clones in this sample may be carry-over from other donors' samples.

The chain carries TRBV6-6 and TRBJ1-6, with TRBD1 matching 7 bases. The ends lost 5 bases at V and 3 bases at J; junction bases unmatched: 4. The CDR3 extends over 15 amino acids. Germline loops: CDR1 MNHNY, CDR2 SVGAGI (reference sequence). The CDR3 nucleotides are TGTGCCAGCAGTAACCGGGACAGCTATAATTCACCCCTCCACTTT. It yields the protein CASSNRDSYNSPLHF.

In DNA, the CDR3 is TGTGCCAGCAGCTTGGGACAGGGGGGTCTCTATGGCTACACCTTC. Encoded protein: CASSLGQGGLYGYTF. The chain recombines TRBV5-6 with TRBJ1-2; 9 positions agree with TRBD1. The CDR3 has 15 amino acids. V lost 0 bases and J lost 4; bases outside the gene matches: 4. Germline lookup yields CDR1 SGHDT and CDR2 YYEEEE.

V is TRBV15 and J is TRBJ2-1; TRBD2 matches at 11 bases. This CDR3 region has 14 residues. Germline V gene data show CDR1 as LNHNV and CDR2 as YYDKDF (reference sequence). With 1 base clipped from V and 9 bases from J, the junction kept 2 bases outside the gene matches. The CDR3 bases are TGTGCCACCAGCAGAGTAGCGGGGGGGCCTGAGCAGTTCTTC. Encoded protein: CATSRVAGGPEQFF.

The rearrangement links TRBV9 to TRBJ1-2, with 12 positions matching TRBD1. Germline values: CDR1 SGDLS, CDR2 YYNGEE. With V trimmed by 7 bases and J by 1 base, 14 bases remained unmatched. CDR3 length: 18 residues. CDR3 region: CASQSPPGQGADNYGYTF. For the CDR3, the DNA is TGTGCCAGCCAATCACCCCCGGGACAGGGGGCGGATAACTATGGCTACACCTTC.

This chain connects TRBV7-2 to TRBJ2-3; D call uncertain. CDR3 size: 14 residues. The V and J ends lost 1 base and 2 bases respectively, with 7 bases between them. Germline assignment: CDR1 SGHTA and CDR2 FQGNSA. Here the CDR3 reads CASSLGLPTDTQYF. The CDR3 region has the DNA TGTGCCAGCAGCTTAGGGCTCCCCACAGATACGCAGTATTTT.

This clone was found once. The rearrangement links TRBV2 to TRBJ1-4; unclear D gene. CDR1 is SNHLY, CDR2 FYNNEI, per germline. The CDR3 length is 13 residues. Trimming removed 7 bases from V and 8 bases from J, with 14 bases in between. CDR3 in DNA: TGTGCCAGCAATAGACCAGAGGAAGAAAAACTGTTTTTT. It encodes CASNRPEEEKLFF.

V gene TRBV5-1 combines with J gene TRBJ2-7, with 8 bases that match TRBD2. V lost 6 bases and J lost 3; bases outside the gene matches: 11. The CDR3 covers 15 residues. The V gene's germline CDR1 is SGHRS and CDR2 YFSETQ. Written as DNA, the CDR3 is TGCGCCAGCACCCCGGGGCTAGCGGGCAGCTACGAGCAGTACTTC. Translation gives CASTPGLAGSYEQYF.

The CDR3 loop reads CASSSGLAGVSEQFF. The CDR3 DNA sequence: TGTGCCAGCAGCTCGGGACTAGCGGGGGTGAGTGAGCAGTTCTTC. The chain employs TRBV7-2 and TRBJ2-1; 14 bases align to TRBD2. Germline V lookup: CDR1 SGHTA, CDR2 FQGNSA. V was pared by 4 bases and J by 9 bases, with 5 bases of the junction left unmatched. The CDR3 is 15 amino acids. Full variable domain (remainder filled in from reference TRBV7-2 and TRBJ2-1): GAGVSQSPSNKVTEKGKDVELRCDPISGHTALYWYRQSLGQGLEFLIYFQGNSAPDKSGLPSDRFSAERTGGSVSTLTIQRTQQEDSAVYLCASSSGLAGVSEQFFGPGTRLTVL.

This clone has just a few counts. The rearrangement links TRBV19 to TRBJ2-1, with 12 bases that match TRBD2. There are 14 residues in the CDR3. CDR1 and CDR2 from the germline V gene are LNHDA and SQIVND (reference sequence). V was clipped by 3 bases and J by 10 bases; unmatched bases: 4. CDR3 nucleotide sequence: TGTGCCAGTAGTATCAGACTAGCGGGAGCCGAGCAGTTCTTC. Residues: CASSIRLAGAEQFF.

CDR3 DNA: TGTGCCAGCAGCGGGACTCGGACCGGGAGCTCCTACGAGCAGTACTTC. Translation: CASSGTRTGSSYEQYF. The chain uses TRBV11-2 and TRBJ2-7; maybe TRBD2 (6 bases). Germline loops: CDR1 SGHAT, CDR2 FQNNGV. V gave up 5 bases and J gave up 0 bases, with 17 bases separating them. This CDR3 region has 16 residues. The complete variable domain, with remaining parts taken from reference TRBV11-2 and TRBJ2-7, reads EAGVAQSPRYKIIEKRQSVAFWCNPISGHATLYWYQQILGQGPKLLIQFQNNGVVDDSQLPKDRFSAERLKGVDSTLKIQPAKLEDSAVYLCASSGTRTGSSYEQYFGPGTRLTVT.

This sequence joins TRBV19 and TRBJ2-2; D may be TRBD2 (5 bases). The CDR3 is made up of 16 amino acids. V was pared by 6 bases and J by 0 bases, with 14 bases between. Germline lookup yields CDR1 LNHDA and CDR2 SQIVND (reference sequence). For the CDR3, the DNA is TGTGCCAGTAGGCTCACCCCGGGATCGAACACCGGGGAGCTGTTTTTT. Translation gives CASRLTPGSNTGELFF.